A single sample gave rise to the 10 T cell receptor beta chains below, sequenced in a study of blood T cells in healthy people across ages. Alongside a J-beta primer mix, a sample-barcoded 5' primer served in a second PCR lasting 7 to 11 cycles. TCRdb ran MiXCR on the 5' RACE reads and lists one entry per CDR3 protein. The repertoire holds some 850,000 distinct CDR3 sequences, with more than 25% as singletons. The data were also submitted as part of a second study, on T cells of mothers and their children.

Sequenced sample: blood. Receptor source: a boy between 10 and 17 years old in good health.

The V gene is TRBV29-1, the J gene TRBJ1-1, with TRBD1 matching over 8 bases. Germline V gene data show CDR1 as SQVTM and CDR2 as ANQGSEA. CDR3 length equals 14 residues. V shed 6 bases and J 2 bases; nucleotides not matched to a gene: 8. For the CDR3, the DNA is TGCAGCGTGGCCCGGGACAGGCCCAACACTGAAGCTTTCTTT. Amino acid sequence: CSVARDRPNTEAFF.

This chain joins TRBV12-3 or TRBV12-4 and TRBJ1-1; no clear D gene. Trimming pared 3 bases from V and 2 bases from J, leaving 13 bases between. The CDR3 sequence is 15 residues long. CDR3 coding DNA: TGTGCCAGCAGTTTCCCCCCCGCGTCCAACACTGAAGCTTTCTTT. It codes for CASSFPPASNTEAFF.

This clonotype was observed a handful of times. The chain combines TRBV6-5 with TRBJ2-7; TRBD2 might be the D (6 bases). The CDR3 runs to 16 residues. With 0 bases removed from V and 7 bases from J, the gap between germline ends came to 19 bases. The germline gives CDR1 MNHEY, CDR2 SVGAGI. The CDR3 sequence is CASSYSRRDPPREQYF. For the CDR3, the DNA is TGTGCCAGCAGTTACTCGAGGCGGGACCCCCCCAGAGAGCAGTACTTC.

This clonotype was seen a few times. The chain couples TRBV4-2 to TRBJ2-5, with D unresolved. This CDR3 is built from 15 residues. V dropped 2 bases and J dropped 2 bases, with 12 bases sitting between them. The V gene's germline CDR1 is LGHNA and CDR2 YNFKEQ. CDR3 sequence: CASSQPSVGQETQYF. The CDR3 nucleotides are TGTGCCAGCAGCCAACCCAGCGTCGGGCAAGAGACCCAGTACTTC.

V is TRBV6-6 and J is TRBJ1-4; D might be TRBD1 (6 bases). This CDR3 contains 13 residues. The ends were cut back, 4 bases at V and 8 bases at J, with 11 bases in the middle. Germline-derived CDR1 and CDR2 are MNHNY and SVGAGI (reference sequence). For the CDR3, the DNA is TGTGCCAGCAGTTCGGGGGGCGGGGAAAAACTGTTTTTT. This codes for CASSSGGGEKLFF.

This clonotype was seen more than once but under ten times. This chain uses TRBV14 with TRBJ1-5; D gene unclear. From germline, CDR1 is SGHDN and CDR2 FVKESK. CDR3 length: 15 residues. Trimming shortened V by 7 bases and J by 2 bases, and 15 bases separated the two germline ends. The CDR3 reads CASNDIGEGNQPQHF. The CDR3 nucleotides are TGTGCCAGCAACGACATCGGGGAGGGCAATCAGCCCCAGCATTTT.

This clonotype was seen only a few times. The chain couples TRBV6-6 to TRBJ1-6, with D possibly matching TRBD1 (5 bases). The CDR3 totals 15 residues. Germline V gives CDR1 MNHNY, CDR2 SVGAGI (reference sequence). V was trimmed by 7 bases and J by 0 bases, leaving 10 bases between them. The DNA of the CDR3 is TGTGCCAGCATACAGGACCTCTCCTATAATTCACCCCTCCACTTT. The encoded protein is CASIQDLSYNSPLHF.

The genes are TRBV30 and TRBJ1-5, with D possibly matching TRBD1 (6 bases). The CDR3 runs to 13 residues. Germline CDR1 reads GTSNPN; CDR2 reads SVGIG (reference sequence). The V and J ends lost 0 bases and 8 bases respectively, with 11 bases between them. The CDR3 is CAWSVQGMEPQHF. CDR3 bases: TGTGCCTGGAGTGTACAGGGTATGGAGCCCCAGCATTTT.

This clonotype was found a few times. The rearrangement uses TRBV6-5 and TRBJ1-2, with TRBD1 identical over 10 bases. Trimming cost V 3 bases and J 5 bases; bases outside gene matches: 12. CDR3 length: 17 amino acids. Germline CDR1 is MNHEY and CDR2 is SVGAGI. The CDR3 is CASSYGARTGGYYGYTF. The CDR3 DNA follows: TGTGCCAGCAGTTATGGGGCCCGGACAGGGGGTTATTATGGCTACACCTTC.

V and J are TRBV20-1 and TRBJ1-4; D unclear. Germline V gene lookup returns CDR1 DFQATT and CDR2 SNEGSKA (reference sequence). The CDR3 is 12 amino acids. Trimming removed 3 bases from V and 7 bases from J, with 9 bases in between. The CDR3 here is CSASPGSEKLFF. In nucleotides, the CDR3 is TGCAGTGCTAGTCCCGGCAGTGAAAAACTGTTTTTT.